One sample yielded the 28 T cell receptor beta chains listed below, sequenced in a study of shared clonotypes between healthy human individuals. The protocol was immunoSEQ multiplex PCR, while the TCRdb copy is restricted to in-frame clones and leaves out a portion. The sample lists about 2,500,000 clones; more than 90% were seen once. Input material: naive CD4+ T cells sorted from blood. The subset: CD45RA+ positively selected. The receptors were sampled from a man aged 18-30 years in good health.

The rearrangement links TRBV15 to TRBJ1-6; no firm D call. Germline V gene sequence: CDR1 LNHNV, CDR2 YYDKDF (reference sequence). CDR3 length: 16 residues. V was pared by 0 bases and J by 5 bases, with 11 bases between. The CDR3 DNA follows: TGTGCCACCAGCAGAGATAAGGGAAACAATAATTCACCCCTCCACTTT. Its translation is CATSRDKGNNNSPLHF.

The chain has TRBV7-3 and TRBJ2-3, with 11 bases fitting TRBD1. The CDR3 is made up of 16 amino acids. J gave up 5 bases and V 3 bases, and 7 bases lay outside the gene matches. Germline V gene lookup returns CDR1 SGHTA and CDR2 FQGTGA. CDR3 in amino acids: CASSLRTGGLGDTQYF. CDR3 DNA: TGTGCCAGCAGCTTGAGGACAGGGGGCTTGGGAGATACGCAGTATTTT.

The J gene is TRBJ2-2, the V gene TRBV9, with 8 bases aligning to TRBD1. With 3 bases clipped from V and 7 bases from J, the junction kept 5 bases outside the gene matches. The CDR3 has 14 amino acids. Germline CDR1 SGDLS, CDR2 YYNGEE. The CDR3 spells CASSAAGGYGELFF. DNA for the CDR3: TGTGCCAGCAGCGCAGCAGGGGGCTACGGGGAGCTGTTTTTT.

The chain carries TRBV15 and TRBJ2-5; D is possibly TRBD1 (5 bases). V lost 1 base and J 2 bases, leaving 8 bases between the germline ends. The V gene's germline CDR1 is LNHNV and CDR2 YYDKDF (reference sequence). The length of the CDR3 is 14 residues. CDR3 protein: CATSRATGQETQYF. CDR3 sequence (DNA): TGTGCCACCAGCAGAGCCACAGGTCAAGAGACCCAGTACTTC.

This clone came up once. The rearrangement uses TRBV7-2 and TRBJ2-2; 8 bases are a match to TRBD1. The germline V gene encodes CDR1 SGHTA and CDR2 FQGNSA. The trim removed 5 bases at V and 5 bases at J, leaving 10 bases unmatched. The CDR3 consists of 16 residues. The CDR3 spells CASSPARGRATGELFF. The CDR3 coding sequence is TGTGCCAGCAGCCCCGCCAGGGGGCGTGCAACCGGGGAGCTGTTTTTT.

V and J are TRBV5-1 and TRBJ1-1; D is perhaps TRBD1 (5 bases). The CDR3 totals 14 residues. Trimming cost V 4 bases and J 2 bases, with 12 bases left between them. Germline assignment: CDR1 SGHRS and CDR2 YFSETQ. CDR3 nucleotide sequence: TGCGCCAGCAGCCCATACCGGGACAACACTGAAGCTTTCTTT. Its protein is CASSPYRDNTEAFF.

The chain links TRBV29-1 to TRBJ2-1, with D possibly TRBD2 on 6 matching bases. V lost 4 bases, J lost 7 bases, and 20 bases lay in between. This CDR3 region has 15 residues. The V gene's germline CDR1 is SQVTM and CDR2 ANQGSEA. The CDR3, as DNA: TGCAGCGTTGTTGGCCGGGGGTTCCGACTTAATGAGCAGTTCTTC. This codes for CSVVGRGFRLNEQFF.

The chain links TRBV5-1 to TRBJ1-6, with TRBD1 matching 10 bases. Germline trimming cut 4 bases from V and 6 bases from J; bases unmatched to any gene: 7. This CDR3 is built from 16 residues. Germline V lookup: CDR1 SGHRS, CDR2 YFSETQ. CDR3 nucleotides: TGCGCCAGCAGCCTCGGGACAGGGGCTTTTAATTCACCCCTCCACTTT. This sequence encodes CASSLGTGAFNSPLHF.

The chain is built from TRBV9 and TRBJ2-7, with 12 bases fitting TRBD2. The CDR3 is 15 amino acids. V shed 2 bases, J shed 5 bases, and the junction held 5 bases outside the gene matches. CDR1 is SGDLS and CDR2 is YYNGEE in the germline V gene. The CDR3 loop is CASSVLAGGPHEQYF. CDR3 nucleotide sequence: TGTGCCAGCAGCGTCCTAGCGGGAGGGCCCCACGAGCAGTACTTC.

The chain combines TRBV10-1 with TRBJ2-7; TRBD2 agrees at 9 bases. Trimming at V came to 1 base and at J to 4 bases, leaving 5 bases not matched to a gene. Germline CDR1 reads WNHNN; CDR2 reads SYGVQD (reference sequence). This CDR3 is 15 amino acids long. In DNA, the CDR3 is TGCGCCAGCAGTGAGTTGGCGGGAGGGAGGTACGAGCAGTACTTC. It yields the protein CASSELAGGRYEQYF.

The gene calls are TRBV7-2 and TRBJ2-5; the match to TRBD1 covers 7 bases. The junction had 6 bases not matched to a gene; V was cut back by 4 bases and J by 1 base. Germline V lookup: CDR1 SGHTA, CDR2 FQGNSA. This CDR3 spans 15 amino acids. The DNA for the CDR3 is TGTGCCAGCAGCTCTAAAAACAGGGGCCAAGAGACCCAGTACTTC. It encodes CASSSKNRGQETQYF.

DNA of the CDR3: TGTGCCAGCAGTTTAGGGGTGGATCGCAATCAGCCCCAGCATTTT. It codes for CASSLGVDRNQPQHF. The chain joins TRBV27 to TRBJ1-5; D not resolved. The germline V gene encodes CDR1 MNHEY and CDR2 SMNVEV (reference sequence). V lost 2 bases, J lost 2 bases, and 10 bases lay in between. The CDR3 is 15 amino acids.

The CDR3 bases are TGCGCCAGCAGCCCCTCTGTCAGCGAAGAGACCCAGTACTTC. Protein: CASSPSVSEETQYF. The V gene is TRBV5-1, the J gene TRBJ2-5; D gene ambiguous. The length of the CDR3 is 14 residues. Trimming stripped 4 bases from V and 3 bases from J, with 13 bases between. Germline assignment: CDR1 SGHRS and CDR2 YFSETQ.

V and J are TRBV5-4 and TRBJ2-3; TRBD1 aligns across 10 bases. The V segment lost 6 bases and the J segment 0 bases; nucleotides outside the gene matches: 10. The germline V gene has CDR1 SGHNT and CDR2 YYREEE (reference sequence). The CDR3 has 17 residues. The CDR3 reads CASTLPGQGTSTDTQYF. The CDR3 DNA sequence: TGTGCCAGCACCCTACCGGGACAGGGGACTAGCACAGATACGCAGTATTTT.

The chain carries TRBV4-1 and TRBJ2-1; TRBD2 is a possible D gene (6 bases). CDR3 length equals 19 residues. Trimming shortened V by 0 bases and J by 0 bases, and 18 bases separated the two germline ends. The germline CDR1 and CDR2 sequences are MGHRA and YSYEKL. The CDR3 DNA reads as TGCGCCAGCAGCCAAGAGAAACGGCGGGGCGGAACCTCCTACAATGAGCAGTTCTTC. Its protein product is CASSQEKRRGGTSYNEQFF.

The J gene is TRBJ2-5, the V gene TRBV10-3, with D possibly matching TRBD2 (5 bases). Germline values: CDR1 ENHRY, CDR2 SYGVKD. Between the trimmed V and J ends, which lost 5 bases and 2 bases, there was a span of 9 bases. The CDR3 consists of 13 residues. CDR3 region: CAISRERQETQYF. Written as DNA, the CDR3 is TGTGCCATCAGTAGGGAGCGACAAGAGACCCAGTACTTC.

CDR3 nucleotides: TGTGCCAGCGGGGCATCGGGGGCGTATGGCTACACCTTC. Protein: CASGASGAYGYTF. The chain recombines TRBV7-9 with TRBJ1-2; perhaps TRBD1 as D (6 bases). The CDR3 has 13 amino acids. Germline CDR1 SEHNR, CDR2 FQNEAQ (reference sequence). V was clipped by 8 bases and J by 5 bases, with 15 bases between them.

This chain uses TRBV5-1 with TRBJ2-3; 7 bases fit TRBD1. Per the germline V gene, CDR1 is SGHRS and CDR2 is YFSETQ. J lost 6 bases, V lost 7 bases, and 11 bases had no gene match. This CDR3 has 14 amino acids. The CDR3 coding sequence is TGCGCCAGCCGAAGGGACAGAGCCTCCGATACGCAGTATTTT. Translation gives CASRRDRASDTQYF.

The chain employs TRBV30 and TRBJ2-3; no definite D call. Germline CDR1 is GTSNPN and CDR2 is SVGIG (reference sequence). V lost 0 bases to trimming and J lost 1 base, with 8 bases between them. The CDR3 extends over 14 amino acids. CDR3 sequence (DNA): TGTGCCTGGAGTGTAAATTTGGGCACAGATACGCAGTATTTT. Its protein is CAWSVNLGTDTQYF.

This clone was counted once. The chain is built from TRBV5-1 and TRBJ2-3, with a weak D call TRBD2 (6 bases). The CDR3 has 15 amino acids. Trimming pared 2 bases from V and 3 bases from J, leaving 13 bases between. Per germline, CDR1 SGHRS and CDR2 YFSETQ. The CDR3: CASSFGGGLTDTQYF. CDR3 in DNA: TGCGCCAGCAGCTTCGGTGGGGGGTTGACAGATACGCAGTATTTT.

About this clone itself: Other DNA sequences within the sample encode an identical CDR3. The V and J genes are TRBV18 and TRBJ2-5; 11 nucleotides agree with TRBD1. CDR3 size: 15 residues. Unmatched junction bases numbered 5, after V lost 6 bases and J lost 2 bases. CDR1 KGHSH and CDR2 LQKENI come from the germline V gene. This CDR3 is CASSPRDRGQETQYF. CDR3 in DNA: TGTGCCAGCTCCCCCCGGGACAGGGGGCAAGAGACCCAGTACTTC.

The chain has TRBV7-2 and TRBJ1-4, with TRBD1 as a possible D gene (5 bases). The germline gives CDR1 SGHTA, CDR2 FQGNSA. V gave up 0 bases and J gave up 7 bases, with 12 bases separating them. The CDR3 covers 15 residues. CDR3 sequence reads: CASSLAVTGGEKLFF. Written as DNA, the CDR3 is TGTGCCAGCAGCTTAGCGGTAACAGGAGGTGAAAAACTGTTTTTT.

The J gene is TRBJ2-1, the V gene TRBV5-6, with D perhaps matching TRBD1 (5 bases). The V gene's germline CDR1 is SGHDT and CDR2 YYEEEE. The CDR3 totals 12 residues. Trimming pared 6 bases from V and 8 bases from J, leaving 12 bases between. CDR3 amino acids: CASNLGVYEQFF. In DNA form, the CDR3 reads TGTGCCAGCAATTTAGGGGTTTATGAGCAGTTCTTC.

The rearrangement uses TRBV19 and TRBJ2-7; D is ambiguous. Germline CDR1 is LNHDA and CDR2 is SQIVND (reference sequence). The CDR3 spans 14 residues. Trimming stripped 5 bases from V and 3 bases from J, with 14 bases between. Here the CDR3 reads CASSVPGRFYEQYF. In DNA, the CDR3 is TGTGCCAGTAGTGTACCAGGAAGGTTCTACGAGCAGTACTTC.

V and J are TRBV7-9 and TRBJ2-4; 10 bases match TRBD1. The CDR3 covers 18 residues. Germline CDR1 reads SEHNR; CDR2 reads FQNEAQ (reference sequence). J lost 0 bases, V lost 2 bases, and 7 bases had no gene match. The CDR3 DNA follows: TGTGCCAGCAGCTTATTGGGACAGGGGTCCTTAGCCAAAAACATTCAGTACTTC. This codes for CASSLLGQGSLAKNIQYF. Full variable domain (outside the CDR3, taken from reference TRBV7-9 and TRBJ2-4): DTGVSQNPRHKITKRGQNVTFRCDPISEHNRLYWYRQTLGQGPEFLTYFQNEAQLEKSRLLSDRFSAERPKGSFSTLEIQRTEQGDSAMYLCASSLLGQGSLAKNIQYFGAGTRLSVL.

Comment on this clone: At the DNA level, this CDR3 is encoded by other sequences in the same sample as well. The J gene is TRBJ1-1, the V gene TRBV30; D perhaps matches TRBD1 (6 bases). Per germline, CDR1 GTSNPN and CDR2 SVGIG (reference sequence). The CDR3 is 13 amino acids. V dropped 5 bases and J dropped 1 base, with 11 bases sitting between them. CDR3 protein: CAWSRTANTEAFF. The CDR3 DNA reads as TGTGCCTGGTCCAGGACAGCGAACACTGAAGCTTTCTTT.

Here the CDR3 DNA reads TGTGCCAGCAGCCCCGGCCCCGCGCCGGATACGCAGTATTTT. It yields the protein CASSPGPAPDTQYF. This chain connects TRBV7-2 to TRBJ2-3, with D unclear. The CDR3 loop spans 14 amino acids. Trimming cost V 5 bases and J 6 bases, with 15 bases left between them. The germline V gene has CDR1 SGHTA and CDR2 FQGNSA.

The V gene is TRBV23-1, the J gene TRBJ2-7; 10 nucleotides match TRBD1. TRBV23-1 is labeled an ORF, and its function is uncertain. V trimming: 0 bases; J trimming: 0 bases; junction bases outside the gene matches: 23. The CDR3 extends over 23 amino acids. The chain's CDR3 is CASSQSIGLPGQGPRIGSYEQYF. CDR3 bases: TGCGCCAGCAGTCAATCGATTGGGCTTCCGGGACAGGGGCCCCGAATTGGCTCCTACGAGCAGTACTTC.